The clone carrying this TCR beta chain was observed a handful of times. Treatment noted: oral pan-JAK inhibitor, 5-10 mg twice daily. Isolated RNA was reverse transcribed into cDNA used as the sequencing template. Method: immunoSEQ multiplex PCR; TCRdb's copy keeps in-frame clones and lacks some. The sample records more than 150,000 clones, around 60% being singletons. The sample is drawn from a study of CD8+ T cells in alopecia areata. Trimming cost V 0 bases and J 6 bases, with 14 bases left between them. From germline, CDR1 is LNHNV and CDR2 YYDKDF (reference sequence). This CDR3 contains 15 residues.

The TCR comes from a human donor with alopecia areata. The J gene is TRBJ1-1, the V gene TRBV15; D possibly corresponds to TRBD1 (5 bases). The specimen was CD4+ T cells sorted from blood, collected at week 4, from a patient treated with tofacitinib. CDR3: CATSRDAVGLAEAFF. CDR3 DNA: TGTGCCACCAGCAGAGATGCGGTGGGGCTCGCTGAAGCTTTCTTT. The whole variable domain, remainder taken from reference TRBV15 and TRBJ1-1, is DAMVIQNPRYQVTQFGKPVTLSCSQTLNHNVMYWYQQKSSQAPKLLFHYYDKDFNNEADTPDNFQSRRPNTSFCFLDIRSPGLGDTAMYLCATSRDAVGLAEAFFGQGTRLTVV.